One and the same sample provided the 7 T cell receptor beta chains below, sequenced in a study of cytomegalovirus exposure and HLA in healthy donors. Vbeta (60) and Jbeta (13) primers were used in the PCR. Sequencing used immunoSEQ multiplex PCR; TCRdb keeps in-frame clones, though not all of them. Among approximately 180,000 clones listed, 84% were seen once. Input material: PBMCs. These receptors were taken from a girl between 5 and 17 years old in good health and CMV-seropositive.

This clone was found once. The chain has TRBV5-1 and TRBJ2-3; 9 nucleotides match TRBD2. V shed 1 base, J shed 0 bases, and the junction held 15 bases outside the gene matches. Per the germline V gene, CDR1 is SGHRS and CDR2 is YFSETQ. This CDR3 comprises 20 residues. CDR3 protein: CASSLWAGGGAIASTDTQYF. The CDR3 region has the DNA TGCGCCAGCAGCTTGTGGGCCGGCGGGGGGGCTATAGCTAGCACAGATACGCAGTATTTT.

V usage is TRBV7-2 and J usage is TRBJ2-6, with D possibly being TRBD1 (6 bases). Per the germline V gene, CDR1 is SGHTA and CDR2 is FQGNSA. The V and J ends lost 5 bases and 4 bases respectively, with 21 bases between them. The CDR3 covers 18 residues. CDR3 bases: TGTGCCAGCAGCCCGGGTCGGACAGCGCCAAGGGGGGCCAACGTCCTGACTTTC. Translation gives CASSPGRTAPRGANVLTF. Filled out from reference TRBV7-2 and TRBJ2-6, the complete variable domain reads GAGVSQSPSNKVTEKGKDVELRCDPISGHTALYWYRQSLGQGLEFLIYFQGNSAPDKSGLPSDRFSAERTGGSVSTLTIQRTQQEDSAVYLCASSPGRTAPRGANVLTFGAGSRLTVL.

On this clone itself: One junction end does not reproduce the germline sequence, and a read error may be involved. The J gene is TRBJ2-3, the V gene TRBV7-7, with D uncertain. Germline CDR1 reads SSHAT; CDR2 reads FNYEAQ (reference sequence). The CDR3 runs to 18 residues. The CDR3 bases are TGTGCTAGCAGCTTAGCCCACGTCGGAGTCGAGGCTACAGATACGCAGTATTTT. Its translation: CASSLAHVGVEATDTQYF.

CDR3 region: CAWSAYRAEAFF. CDR3 coding DNA: TGTGCCTGGAGTGCCTACAGGGCTGAAGCTTTCTTT. The rearrangement links TRBV30 to TRBJ1-1, with D maybe TRBD1 (6 bases). The length of the CDR3 is 12 residues. Germline CDR1 and CDR2: GTSNPN and SVGIG (reference sequence). V shed 1 base and J shed 6 bases, with 9 bases lying between them.

The chain carries TRBV6-5 and TRBJ1-1; no clear D gene. This CDR3 contains 13 residues. The germline V and J ends were trimmed by 0 bases and 4 bases, with 6 bases remaining between them. CDR1 and CDR2 (germline): MNHEY, SVGAGI. The CDR3 loop is CASSYSSVTEAFF. The CDR3 DNA reads TGTGCCAGCAGTTACTCGAGTGTCACTGAAGCTTTCTTT.

This clone was counted a few times. V and J are TRBV7-9 and TRBJ1-2, with 9 bases identical to TRBD1. Germline V gene sequence: CDR1 SEHNR, CDR2 FQNEAQ (reference sequence). CDR3 length equals 15 residues. V lost 1 base, J lost 4 bases, and 4 bases stayed unmatched. CDR3 sequence reads: CASSLVGTGTYGYTF. The CDR3 bases are TGTGCCAGCAGCTTAGTGGGGACAGGGACCTATGGCTACACCTTC. Full variable domain (remainder filled in from reference TRBV7-9 and TRBJ1-2): DTGVSQNPRHKITKRGQNVTFRCDPISEHNRLYWYRQTLGQGPEFLTYFQNEAQLEKSRLLSDRFSAERPKGSFSTLEIQRTEQGDSAMYLCASSLVGTGTYGYTFGSGTRLTVV.

The chain has TRBV5-6 and TRBJ2-7, with TRBD1 matching over 9 bases. V lost 3 bases and J lost 2; bases outside the gene matches: 6. The length of the CDR3 is 15 residues. CDR1 is SGHDT and CDR2 is YYEEEE in the germline V gene. CDR3 protein: CASSSGTGTTYEQYF. In DNA form, the CDR3 reads TGTGCCAGCAGCTCCGGGACAGGGACTACCTACGAGCAGTACTTC.